Each of the 32 T cell receptor beta chains below was sequenced from the same sample in a study of naive and memory T cell subsets. An equimolar mix of two oligonucleotides served as the beta constant-region primer for TRBC1 and TRBC2. The ligated cDNA underwent four PCR rounds using SP2 and nested alpha and beta constant-region primers. TCRdb itself ran the UMI-ligation and nested PCR reads through MiXCR, one entry per CDR3 protein. The sample carries 20,000 to 25,000 distinct CDR3 sequences, 8.5% to 10% recorded once. The sequenced sample consisted of central memory CD8+ T cells from blood. The receptors come from a human donor in good health.

This clonotype is medium-sized in the sample. The rearrangement uses TRBV12-3 or TRBV12-4 and TRBJ2-3; D is unclear. This CDR3 has 16 residues. V was trimmed by 5 bases and J by 0 bases, leaving 15 bases between them. CDR3 amino acids: CASSGGRLSSTDTQYF. CDR3 nucleotide sequence: TGTGCCAGCAGTGGCGGCCGGCTCTCTAGCACAGATACGCAGTATTTT.

V usage is TRBV2 and J usage is TRBJ2-7; no definite D call. CDR1 and CDR2 from the germline V gene are SNHLY and FYNNEI. The CDR3 extends over 12 amino acids. Between the trimmed V and J ends, which lost 2 bases and 2 bases, there was a span of 4 bases. The CDR3 protein is CASSENPYEQYF. CDR3 nucleotide sequence: TGTGCCAGCAGTGAAAACCCCTACGAGCAGTACTTC.

J is TRBJ2-1 and V is TRBV20-1; the match to TRBD2 covers 7 bases. Germline lookup yields CDR1 DFQATT and CDR2 SNEGSKA (reference sequence). This CDR3 has 13 amino acids. Trimming took 3 bases from V and 8 from J; bases not matched to a gene: 7. CDR3 region: CSASRREWYEQFF. The CDR3 nucleotides are TGCAGTGCTAGTCGGCGGGAGTGGTATGAGCAGTTCTTC.

The chain employs TRBV6-5 and TRBJ2-5; D is unresolved. The CDR3 is made up of 13 amino acids. The V gene lost 5 bases and the J gene lost 5 bases, with 12 bases spanning the gap. Germline CDR1 reads MNHEY; CDR2 reads SVGAGI. CDR3 DNA sequence: TGTGCCAGCAGTGACCACCGGCGGGAGACCCAGTACTTC. It specifies CASSDHRRETQYF.

The gene calls are TRBV12-3 or TRBV12-4 and TRBJ2-3; 9 bases align to TRBD2. This CDR3 contains 18 residues. V gave up 6 bases and J gave up 4 bases; unmatched junction bases: 17. CDR3 coding DNA: TGTGCCAGCAGCCCCCCAGGGTCGAGCGGGAGGAGGCCAGATACGCAGTATTTT. Translated: CASSPPGSSGRRPDTQYF.

The chain couples TRBV13 to TRBJ2-7, with 9 nucleotides matching TRBD2. The CDR3 covers 15 residues. J gave up 0 bases and V 6 bases, and 6 bases lay outside the gene matches. Germline values: CDR1 PRHDT, CDR2 FYEKMQ (reference sequence). This CDR3 is CASSLTSGPSYEQYF. As DNA, the CDR3 is TGTGCCAGCAGTTTGACTAGCGGACCCTCCTACGAGCAGTACTTC.

This clonotype has just a few counts. The chain carries TRBV25-1 and TRBJ2-2, with D hard to call. Trimming pared 3 bases from V and 3 bases from J, leaving 8 bases between. CDR1 and CDR2 (germline): MGHDK, SYGVNS. This CDR3 comprises 14 residues. This CDR3 reads CASSDQRDTGELFF. As DNA, the CDR3 is TGTGCCAGCAGTGACCAGAGAGACACCGGGGAGCTGTTTTTT. The whole variable domain, remainder taken from reference TRBV25-1 and TRBJ2-2, is EADIYQTPRYLVIGTGKKITLECSQTMGHDKMYWYQQDPGMELHLIHYSYGVNSTEKGDLSSESTVSRIRTEHFPLTLESARPSHTSQYLCASSDQRDTGELFFGEGSRLTVL.

DNA of the CDR3: TGTGCCAGCAGCGTAGATGGGTTCGGTGGCTACACCTTC. Its protein product is CASSVDGFGGYTF. V and J are TRBV9 and TRBJ1-2; D is unclear. Germline V CDR1 and CDR2: SGDLS, YYNGEE. CDR3 size: 13 residues. Trimming pared 0 bases from V and 7 bases from J, leaving 10 bases between.

This clonotype was found many times. The chain is built from TRBV5-6 and TRBJ1-1; 8 nucleotides align to TRBD1. Germline CDR1 SGHDT, CDR2 YYEEEE. The CDR3 loop spans 17 amino acids. V gave up 4 bases and J gave up 6 bases; unmatched junction bases: 17. The CDR3 spells CASSHRAGGLDRPEAFF. CDR3 DNA sequence: TGTGCCAGCAGCCACCGGGCAGGGGGCCTCGATAGACCTGAAGCTTTCTTT.

This chain links TRBV27 with TRBJ2-1; D remains ambiguous. Germline CDR1 reads MNHEY; CDR2 reads SMNVEV (reference sequence). The CDR3 runs to 13 residues. The V end was cut by 5 bases, the J end by 3 bases, with 8 bases between. This CDR3 reads CASSPRFYNEQFF. The CDR3 DNA reads TGTGCCAGCAGTCCCCGCTTCTACAATGAGCAGTTCTTC.

V gene TRBV4-1 combines with J gene TRBJ2-2, with D possibly TRBD2 on 5 matching bases. The CDR3 totals 17 residues. CDR1 and CDR2 from the germline V gene are MGHRA and YSYEKL. Trimming left V 1 base short and J 6 bases short, with 18 bases between. This chain's CDR3 is CASSQVIKARGSGELFF. The CDR3 DNA follows: TGCGCCAGCAGCCAAGTCATTAAGGCTAGAGGGTCCGGGGAGCTGTTTTTT.

By share, this clonotype counts as medium-sized. The rearrangement links TRBV29-1 to TRBJ2-1; the D gene is possibly TRBD2 (6 bases). Trimming took 6 bases from V and 6 from J, leaving 18 bases between them. The CDR3 consists of 14 residues. Germline V lookup: CDR1 SQVTM, CDR2 ANQGSEA. CDR3 nucleotide sequence: TGCAGCGTGGAAACCGGGACTCCAATCAATGAGCAGTTCTTC. Protein sequence: CSVETGTPINEQFF.

The table lists this clonotype with many counts. This chain uses TRBV7-8 with TRBJ2-1; 7 nucleotides line up with TRBD2. CDR3 length: 16 residues. Germline assignment: CDR1 SGHVS and CDR2 FQNEAQ. Germline trimming cut 2 bases from V and 0 bases from J; bases unmatched to any gene: 4. Written as DNA, the CDR3 is TGTGCCAGCAGCTTAAAGACTAGCCGCTCCTACAATGAGCAGTTCTTC. The encoded protein is CASSLKTSRSYNEQFF.

This clonotype occurred a few times. This chain uses TRBV28 with TRBJ1-6; 7 positions match TRBD1. The V segment lost 6 bases and the J segment 6 bases; nucleotides outside the gene matches: 5. CDR3 length equals 14 residues. The germline V gene encodes CDR1 MDHEN and CDR2 SYDVKM. The CDR3 bases are TGTGCCAGCAGCCCGGACAGGTTTAATTCACCCCTCCACTTT. It specifies CASSPDRFNSPLHF. The entire variable domain, with the rest obtained from reference TRBV28 and TRBJ1-6, is as follows: DVKVTQSSRYLVKRTGEKVFLECVQDMDHENMFWYRQDPGLGLRLIYFSYDVKMKEKGDIPEGYSVSREKKERFSLILESASTNQTSMYLCASSPDRFNSPLHFGNGTRLTVT.

The V call is TRBV28, the J call TRBJ2-5, with unresolved D. The germline V gene has CDR1 MDHEN and CDR2 SYDVKM. The CDR3 totals 15 residues. Trimming shortened V by 9 bases and J by 3 bases, and 20 bases separated the two germline ends. The CDR3 DNA is TGTGCCAGTTCCCCTTCTCGCCTTGATAAAGAGACCCAGTACTTC. Protein sequence: CASSPSRLDKETQYF.

The chain has TRBV3-1 and TRBJ2-7; the D gene is possibly TRBD2 (5 bases). The CDR3 is made up of 14 amino acids. V shed 1 base and J shed 0 bases, with 7 bases lying between them. The germline V gene encodes CDR1 LGHDT and CDR2 YNNKEL (reference sequence). The DNA for the CDR3 is TGTGCCAGCAGCCAAGGCGACTACTCCTACGAGCAGTACTTC. This translates into CASSQGDYSYEQYF.

The rearrangement links TRBV6-2 or TRBV6-3 to TRBJ2-7; D might be TRBD1 (5 bases). Trimming pared 7 bases from V and 2 bases from J, leaving 21 bases between. In germline, CDR1 is MNHEY, CDR2 SVGEGT. This CDR3 is 16 amino acids long. CDR3 sequence: CASMTLSSRVAYEQYF. In DNA form, the CDR3 reads TGTGCCAGCATGACCTTGTCGAGCAGGGTTGCCTACGAGCAGTACTTC.

This clonotype was counted between two and nine times. The chain employs TRBV19 and TRBJ1-1; D gene ambiguous. This CDR3 has 19 residues. V gave up 5 bases and J gave up 2 bases, with 27 bases separating them. CDR1 and CDR2 (germline): LNHDA, SQIVND (reference sequence). The CDR3 protein is CASSWMGSEGYLFNTEAFF. CDR3 nucleotides: TGTGCCAGTAGTTGGATGGGCAGCGAGGGCTACTTATTCAACACTGAAGCTTTCTTT.

This clonotype has a handful of counts. The rearrangement uses TRBV5-4 and TRBJ2-1; 8 bases line up with TRBD2. This CDR3 region has 16 residues. V trimming: 0 bases; J trimming: 6 bases; junction bases outside the gene matches: 8. Germline assignment: CDR1 SGHNT and CDR2 YYREEE (reference sequence). CDR3 DNA sequence: TGTGCCAGCAGCTTGGCCCAACTAGCGGAAGGCAATGAGCAGTTCTTC. It yields the protein CASSLAQLAEGNEQFF.

The chain recombines TRBV6-2 or TRBV6-3 with TRBJ2-6; tentatively, D is TRBD1 (6 bases). CDR1 is MNHEY, CDR2 SVGEGT, per germline. The V end was cut by 5 bases, the J end by 4 bases, with 12 bases between. This CDR3 contains 15 residues. The CDR3 loop reads CASSRTGLGANVLTF. DNA of the CDR3: TGTGCCAGCAGTCGAACAGGGCTCGGGGCCAACGTCCTGACTTTC.

The chain employs TRBV15 and TRBJ2-7, with D possibly TRBD1 on 5 matching bases. This CDR3 spans 14 amino acids. V was cut by 2 bases and J by 3 bases, with 11 bases left in between. Germline loops: CDR1 LNHNV, CDR2 YYDKDF (reference sequence). CDR3 bases: TGTGCCACCAGCAGACGACAGACCTTCTACGAGCAGTACTTC. As protein: CATSRRQTFYEQYF.

This clonotype has ten or more counts. The chain recombines TRBV28 with TRBJ2-7; D is unclear. This CDR3 has 13 amino acids. Trimming removed 3 bases at V and 7 bases at J, with 13 bases between. Germline CDR1 is MDHEN and CDR2 is SYDVKM. In nucleotides, the CDR3 is TGTGCCAGCAGTTTCGTCCCGGCGGAAGAGCAGTACTTC. This translates into CASSFVPAEEQYF.

This clonotype was detected only a few times. CDR3 protein: CATSDFSGANVLTF. DNA for the CDR3: TGTGCCACCAGTGATTTCTCTGGGGCCAACGTCCTGACTTTC. The chain uses TRBV24-1 and TRBJ2-6; no firm D call. CDR3 length: 14 residues. CDR1 and CDR2 (germline): KGHDR, SFDVKD. Trimming pared 1 base from V and 0 bases from J, leaving 0 bases between.

This clonotype was counted only a few times. The chain combines TRBV7-9 with TRBJ2-2; D call uncertain. The CDR3 is 15 residues long. Germline-derived CDR1 and CDR2 are SEHNR and FQNEAQ (reference sequence). V was pared by 6 bases and J by 2 bases, with 13 bases between. The CDR3 DNA follows: TGTGCCAGCAGTATAATCCAAAGTAACACCGGGGAGCTGTTTTTT. Amino acid sequence: CASSIIQSNTGELFF.

The table lists this clonotype with many counts. This rearrangement joins TRBV13 to TRBJ2-7, with 13 positions matching TRBD2. J was trimmed by 0 bases and V by 4 bases; bases with no gene match: 3. Germline CDR1 PRHDT, CDR2 FYEKMQ (reference sequence). This CDR3 comprises 16 residues. CDR3 in amino acids: CASSSWTSGSSYEQYF. CDR3 nucleotide sequence: TGTGCCAGCAGCTCCTGGACTAGCGGGAGCTCCTACGAGCAGTACTTC.

This sequence joins TRBV15 and TRBJ2-5, with 7 bases aligning to TRBD1. Germline V CDR1 and CDR2: LNHNV, YYDKDF (reference sequence). CDR3 size: 16 residues. The V gene end was trimmed by 4 bases and the J gene end by 0 bases; junction bases not matched to a gene: 8. This chain's CDR3 is CATSTFRGINQETQYF. The CDR3, as DNA: TGTGCCACCAGCACCTTCAGGGGGATCAACCAAGAGACCCAGTACTTC.

V and J are TRBV9 and TRBJ1-3; TRBD1 is a possible D gene (5 bases). Germline V gene lookup returns CDR1 SGDLS and CDR2 YYNGEE. The CDR3 runs 14 residues. V was cut by 4 bases and J by 0 bases, with 8 bases left in between. The CDR3 DNA reads as TGTGCCAGCAGCTCACAGGACTCTGGAAACACCATATATTTT. Protein product: CASSSQDSGNTIYF. Combining the CDR3 with reference TRBV9 and TRBJ1-3 gives the whole variable domain DSGVTQTPKHLITATGQRVTLRCSPRSGDLSVYWYQQSLDQGLQFLIQYYNGEERAKGNILERFSAQQFPDLHSELNLSSLELGDSALYFCASSSQDSGNTIYFGEGSWLTVV.

The genes are TRBV7-9 and TRBJ1-3; no clear D gene. The CDR3 spans 17 residues. From germline, CDR1 is SEHNR and CDR2 FQNEAQ (reference sequence). Trimming took off 6 bases at V and 0 bases at J, with 18 bases between the two ends. The CDR3 region is CASRPKPRRSSGNTIYF. Written as DNA, the CDR3 is TGTGCCAGCAGACCAAAACCCAGGCGAAGCTCTGGAAACACCATATATTTT.

The chain links TRBV7-9 to TRBJ2-3; possible D gene TRBD1, 6 bases. CDR3 length: 14 residues. The germline V gene has CDR1 SEHNR and CDR2 FQNEAQ (reference sequence). The V and J ends lost 3 bases and 2 bases respectively, with 9 bases between them. The DNA of the CDR3 is TGTGCCAGCAGCTTCTGGACAGACACAGATACGCAGTATTTT. The encoded protein is CASSFWTDTDTQYF.

The table lists this clonotype with many counts. The chain joins TRBV29-1 to TRBJ2-3; 12 bases fit TRBD2. Germline loops: CDR1 SQVTM, CDR2 ANQGSEA. The CDR3 covers 15 residues. V lost 7 bases to trimming and J lost 3 bases; unmatched junction nucleotides: 8. The DNA for the CDR3 is TGCAGCGCCCTGACTAGCGGGAGTCCGACAGATACGCAGTATTTT. Translated, it gives CSALTSGSPTDTQYF.

This clonotype was observed a few times. The chain combines TRBV28 with TRBJ1-1; a possible D gene is TRBD1 (6 bases). The ends were cut back, 6 bases at V and 5 bases at J, with 22 bases in the middle. The V gene's germline CDR1 is MDHEN and CDR2 SYDVKM. There are 16 residues in the CDR3. In DNA form, the CDR3 reads TGTGCCAGCAGCAAGGACAGCCCAGCGCGATATACTGAAGCTTTCTTT. Translated: CASSKDSPARYTEAFF.

This clonotype is labeled as medium-sized. The chain has TRBV24-1 and TRBJ2-1; 8 bases align to TRBD1. CDR1 KGHDR and CDR2 SFDVKD come from the germline V gene. With V trimmed by 5 bases and J by 10 bases, 6 bases remained unmatched. The CDR3 length is 13 residues. CDR3 DNA: TGTGCCACCAGTGGTCCGGGACAGGACGAGCAGTTCTTC. Translation: CATSGPGQDEQFF.